This paragraph reports one T cell receptor (beta chain). Its antigen is still unknown. Generated by immunoSEQ multiplex PCR, the TCRdb table keeps only in-frame clones and is missing some. The sample has 75,000 to 90,000 clones, 85% to 95% seen once. These data come from a study of human versus mouse CDR3 diversity and MHC coevolution. The study's findings and limits: On average, humans showed more CDR3 deletions and insertions than mice. Humans had the largest estimated TCR beta repertoire, 1.5 million or so clonotypes.

The CDR3 is 13 residues long. In germline, CDR1 is SGHDN, CDR2 FVKESK. Trimming stripped 5 bases from V and 9 bases from J, with 14 bases between. Cells were CD45RO-negative CD62L-positive naive CD4 T cells sorted from PBMCs. The source is a person aged 25 to 69 in good health. The chain carries TRBV14 and TRBJ2-1; no clear D. Sequenced sample: naive CD4+ T cells from blood. The sample's subset: CD45RO-negative CD62L-positive naive CD4 T cells. CDR3 residues: CASSYTTRSEQFF. CDR3 DNA sequence: TGTGCCAGCAGCTACACCACCCGGAGTGAGCAGTTCTTC.